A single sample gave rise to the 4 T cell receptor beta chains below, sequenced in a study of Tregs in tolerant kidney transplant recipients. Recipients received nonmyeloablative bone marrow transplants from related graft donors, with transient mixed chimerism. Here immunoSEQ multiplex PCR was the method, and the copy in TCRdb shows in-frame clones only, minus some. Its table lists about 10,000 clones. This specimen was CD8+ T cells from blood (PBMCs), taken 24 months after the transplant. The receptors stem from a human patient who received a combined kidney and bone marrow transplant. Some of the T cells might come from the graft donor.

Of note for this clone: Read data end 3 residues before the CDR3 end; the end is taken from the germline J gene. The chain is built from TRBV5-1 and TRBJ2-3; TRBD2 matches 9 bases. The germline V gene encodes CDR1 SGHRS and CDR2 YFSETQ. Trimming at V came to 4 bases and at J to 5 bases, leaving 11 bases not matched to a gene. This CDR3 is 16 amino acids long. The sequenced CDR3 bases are TGCGCCAGCAGCGGGCCCACGGCGGGAGGGATAGATACG. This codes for CASSGPTAGGIDT. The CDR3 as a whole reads CASSGPTAGGIDTQYF.

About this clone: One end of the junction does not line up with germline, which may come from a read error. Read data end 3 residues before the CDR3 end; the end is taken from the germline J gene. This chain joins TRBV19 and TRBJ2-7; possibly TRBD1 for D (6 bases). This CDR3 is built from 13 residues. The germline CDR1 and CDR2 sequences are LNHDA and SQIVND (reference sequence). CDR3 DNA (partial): TGTGCCGGTAGTTTTACAGGGATTTACGAG. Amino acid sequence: CAGSFTGIYE. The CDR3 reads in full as CAGSFTGIYEQYF. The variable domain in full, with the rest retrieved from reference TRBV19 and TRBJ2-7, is DGGITQSPKYLFRKEGQNVTLSCEQNLNHDAMYWYRQDPGQGLRLIYYSQIVNDFQKGDIAEGYSVSREKKESFPLTVTSAQKNPTAFYLCAGSFTGIYEQYFGPGTRLTVT.

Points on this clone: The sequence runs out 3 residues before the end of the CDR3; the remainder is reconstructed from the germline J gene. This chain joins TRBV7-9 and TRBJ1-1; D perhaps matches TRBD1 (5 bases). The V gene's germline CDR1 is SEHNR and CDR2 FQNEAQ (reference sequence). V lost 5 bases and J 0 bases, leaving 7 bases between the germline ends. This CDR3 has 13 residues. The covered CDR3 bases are TGTGCCAGCAGCCCGGACATGAACACTGAA. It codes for CASSPDMNTE. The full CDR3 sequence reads CASSPDMNTEAFF.

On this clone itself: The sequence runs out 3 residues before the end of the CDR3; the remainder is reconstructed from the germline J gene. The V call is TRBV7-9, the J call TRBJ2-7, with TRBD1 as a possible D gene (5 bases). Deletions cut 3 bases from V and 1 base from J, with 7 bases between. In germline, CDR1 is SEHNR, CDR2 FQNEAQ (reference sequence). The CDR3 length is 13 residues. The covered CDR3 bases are TGTGCCAGCAGCTTTCAGGGATCCTACGAG. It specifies CASSFQGSYE. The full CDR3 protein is CASSFQGSYEQYF.